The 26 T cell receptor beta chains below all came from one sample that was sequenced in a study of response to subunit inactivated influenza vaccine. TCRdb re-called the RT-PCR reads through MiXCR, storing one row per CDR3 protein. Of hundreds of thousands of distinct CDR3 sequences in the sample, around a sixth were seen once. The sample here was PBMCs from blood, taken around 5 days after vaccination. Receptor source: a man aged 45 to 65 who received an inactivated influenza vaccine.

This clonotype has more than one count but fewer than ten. CDR3 residues: CAWSPDAAGTGREKLFF. DNA for the CDR3: TGTGCCTGGAGTCCCGACGCCGCCGGGACAGGGAGAGAAAAACTGTTTTTT. The gene calls are TRBV30 and TRBJ1-4; 9 positions agree with TRBD1. Losses at the gene ends were 2 bases for V and 8 bases for J; bases not matched to a gene: 15. Germline CDR1 reads GTSNPN; CDR2 reads SVGIG (reference sequence). The CDR3 has 17 amino acids.

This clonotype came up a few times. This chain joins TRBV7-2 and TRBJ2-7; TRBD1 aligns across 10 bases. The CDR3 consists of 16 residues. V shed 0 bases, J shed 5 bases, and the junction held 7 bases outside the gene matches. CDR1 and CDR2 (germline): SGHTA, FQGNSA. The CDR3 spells CASSLAGTGVGNEQYF. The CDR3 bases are TGTGCCAGCAGCTTAGCCGGGACAGGGGTAGGAAACGAGCAGTACTTC.

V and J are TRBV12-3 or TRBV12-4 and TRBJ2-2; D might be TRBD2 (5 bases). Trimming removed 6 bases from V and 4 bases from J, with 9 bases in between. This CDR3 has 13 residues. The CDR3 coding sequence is TGTGCCAGCAGGACTACTAGCACCGGGGAGCTGTTTTTT. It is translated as CASRTTSTGELFF.

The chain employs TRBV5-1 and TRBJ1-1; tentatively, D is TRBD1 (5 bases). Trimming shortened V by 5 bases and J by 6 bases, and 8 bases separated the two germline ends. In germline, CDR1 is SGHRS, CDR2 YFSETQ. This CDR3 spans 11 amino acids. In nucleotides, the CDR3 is TGCGCCAGCAGGGGGGTCTCTGAAGCTTTCTTT. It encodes CASRGVSEAFF.

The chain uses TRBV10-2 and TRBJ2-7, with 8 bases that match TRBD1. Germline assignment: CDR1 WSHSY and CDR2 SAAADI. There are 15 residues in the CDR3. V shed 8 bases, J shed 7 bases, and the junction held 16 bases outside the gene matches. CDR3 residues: CASGSDRAAVGEQYF. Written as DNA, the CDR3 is TGCGCCAGCGGTTCGGACAGGGCCGCCGTGGGGGAGCAGTACTTC.

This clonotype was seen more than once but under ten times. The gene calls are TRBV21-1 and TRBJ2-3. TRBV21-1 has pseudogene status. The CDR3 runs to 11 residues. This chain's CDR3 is CASSKRDTQYF. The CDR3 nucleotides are TGTGCCAGCAGCAAAAGAGATACGCAGTATTTT.

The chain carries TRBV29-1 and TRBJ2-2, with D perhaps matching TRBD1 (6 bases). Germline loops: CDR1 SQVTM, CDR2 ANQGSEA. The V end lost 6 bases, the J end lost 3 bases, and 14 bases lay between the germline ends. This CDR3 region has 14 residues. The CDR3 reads CSVGNRAYTGELFF. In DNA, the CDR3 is TGCAGCGTCGGGAACAGGGCCTACACCGGGGAGCTGTTTTTT.

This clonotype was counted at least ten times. The CDR3 nucleotides are TGCGCCAGCAGCTTGGCCGCGGCAGGGACTGGCGAAAAACTGTTTTTT. Its translation: CASSLAAAGTGEKLFF. The rearrangement links TRBV5-1 to TRBJ1-4; a weak D match, TRBD1 (5 bases). Germline V lookup: CDR1 SGHRS, CDR2 YFSETQ. V lost 0 bases, J lost 8 bases, and 17 bases lay in between. There are 16 residues in the CDR3.

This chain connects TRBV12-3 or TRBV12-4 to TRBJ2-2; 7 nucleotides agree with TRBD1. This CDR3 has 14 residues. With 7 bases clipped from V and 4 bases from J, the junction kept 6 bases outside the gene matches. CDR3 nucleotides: TGTGCCAGCAATACAGGGGTCTCCACCGGGGAGCTGTTTTTT. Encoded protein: CASNTGVSTGELFF.

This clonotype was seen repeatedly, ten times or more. The CDR3 DNA reads as TGTGCCAGCAGTCGGAACACCGGGGAGCTGTTTTTT. Translating gives CASSRNTGELFF. The chain is built from TRBV12-3 or TRBV12-4 and TRBJ2-2; D remains unclear. Between the trimmed V and J ends, which lost 5 bases and 1 base, there was a span of 2 bases. This CDR3 is built from 12 residues.

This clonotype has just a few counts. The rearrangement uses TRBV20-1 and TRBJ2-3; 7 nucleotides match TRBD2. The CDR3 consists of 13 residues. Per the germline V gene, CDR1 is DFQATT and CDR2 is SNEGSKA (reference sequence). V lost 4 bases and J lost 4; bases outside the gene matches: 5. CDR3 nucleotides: TGCAGTGCTACCCGGGACTACCCAGATACGCAGTATTTT. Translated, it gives CSATRDYPDTQYF.

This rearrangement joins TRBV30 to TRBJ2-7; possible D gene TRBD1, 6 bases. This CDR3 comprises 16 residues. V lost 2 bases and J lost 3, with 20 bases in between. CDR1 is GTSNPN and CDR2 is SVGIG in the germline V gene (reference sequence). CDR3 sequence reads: CAWSTGSGTKLYEQYF. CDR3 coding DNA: TGTGCCTGGAGTACTGGGTCCGGGACAAAACTCTACGAGCAGTACTTC. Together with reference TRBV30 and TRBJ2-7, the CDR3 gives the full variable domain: SQTIHQWPATLVQPVGSPLSLECTVEGTSNPNLYWYRQAAGRGLQLLFYSVGIGQISSEVPQNLSASRPQDRQFILSSKKLLLSDSGFYLCAWSTGSGTKLYEQYFGPGTRLTVT.

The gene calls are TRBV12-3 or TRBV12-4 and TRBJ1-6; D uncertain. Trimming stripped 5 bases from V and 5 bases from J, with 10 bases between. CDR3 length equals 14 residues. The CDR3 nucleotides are TGTGCCAGCAGTGAACGGGCCCATAATTCACCCCTCCACTTT. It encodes CASSERAHNSPLHF.

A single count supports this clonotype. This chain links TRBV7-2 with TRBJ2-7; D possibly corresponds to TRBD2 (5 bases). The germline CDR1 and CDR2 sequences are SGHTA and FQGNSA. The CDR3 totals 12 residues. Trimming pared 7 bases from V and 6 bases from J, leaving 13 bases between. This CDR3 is CASTNPGFEQYF. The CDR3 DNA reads TGTGCCAGCACCAACCCGGGATTCGAGCAGTACTTC.

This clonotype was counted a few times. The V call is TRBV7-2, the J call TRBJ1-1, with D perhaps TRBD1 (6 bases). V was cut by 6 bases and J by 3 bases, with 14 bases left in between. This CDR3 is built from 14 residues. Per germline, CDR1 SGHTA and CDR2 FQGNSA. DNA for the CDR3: TGTGCCAGCAGGACAGGAAGGGGGGACACTGAAGCTTTCTTT. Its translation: CASRTGRGDTEAFF. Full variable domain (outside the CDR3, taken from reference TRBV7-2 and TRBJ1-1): GAGVSQSPSNKVTEKGKDVELRCDPISGHTALYWYRQSLGQGLEFLIYFQGNSAPDKSGLPSDRFSAERTGGSVSTLTIQRTQQEDSAVYLCASRTGRGDTEAFFGQGTRLTVV.

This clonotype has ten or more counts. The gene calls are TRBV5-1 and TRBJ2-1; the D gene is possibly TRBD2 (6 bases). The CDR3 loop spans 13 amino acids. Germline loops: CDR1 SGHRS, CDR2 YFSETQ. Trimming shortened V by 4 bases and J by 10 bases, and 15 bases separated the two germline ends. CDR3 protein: CASSPAGLLEQFF. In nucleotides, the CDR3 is TGCGCCAGCAGCCCGGCGGGGTTACTCGAGCAGTTCTTC.

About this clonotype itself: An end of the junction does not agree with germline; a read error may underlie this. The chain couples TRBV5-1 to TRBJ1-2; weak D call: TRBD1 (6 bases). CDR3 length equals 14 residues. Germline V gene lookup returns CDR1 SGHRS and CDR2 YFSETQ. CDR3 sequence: CVSSFTGFNYGYTF. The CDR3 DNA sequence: TGCGTCAGCAGCTTCACAGGGTTCAACTATGGCTACACCTTC.

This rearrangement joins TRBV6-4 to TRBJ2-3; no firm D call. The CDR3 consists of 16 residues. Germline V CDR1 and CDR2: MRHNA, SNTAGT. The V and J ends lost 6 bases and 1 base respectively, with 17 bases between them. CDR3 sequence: CASSPFPGSGTDTQYF. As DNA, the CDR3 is TGTGCCAGCAGCCCCTTTCCGGGTTCCGGCACAGATACGCAGTATTTT.

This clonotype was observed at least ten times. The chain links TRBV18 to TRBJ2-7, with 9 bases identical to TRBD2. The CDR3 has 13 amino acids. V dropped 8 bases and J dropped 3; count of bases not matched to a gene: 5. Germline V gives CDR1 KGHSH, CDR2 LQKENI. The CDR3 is CASSPTSGYEQYF. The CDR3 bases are TGTGCCAGCAGCCCGACTAGCGGCTACGAGCAGTACTTC.

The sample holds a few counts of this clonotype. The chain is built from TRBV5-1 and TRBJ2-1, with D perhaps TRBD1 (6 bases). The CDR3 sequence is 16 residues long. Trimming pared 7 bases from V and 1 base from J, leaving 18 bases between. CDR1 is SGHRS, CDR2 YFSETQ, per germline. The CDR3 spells CASREQGTNSYNEQFF. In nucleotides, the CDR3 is TGCGCCAGCCGGGAACAGGGAACTAATTCCTACAATGAGCAGTTCTTC.

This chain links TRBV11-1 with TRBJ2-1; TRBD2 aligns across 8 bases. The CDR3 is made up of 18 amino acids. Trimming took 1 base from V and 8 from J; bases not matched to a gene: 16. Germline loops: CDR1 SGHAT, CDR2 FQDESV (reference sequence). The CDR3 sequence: CASSLEPGLVRPPHEQFF. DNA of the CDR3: TGTGCCAGCAGCTTAGAACCGGGACTAGTCCGTCCTCCCCATGAGCAGTTCTTC.

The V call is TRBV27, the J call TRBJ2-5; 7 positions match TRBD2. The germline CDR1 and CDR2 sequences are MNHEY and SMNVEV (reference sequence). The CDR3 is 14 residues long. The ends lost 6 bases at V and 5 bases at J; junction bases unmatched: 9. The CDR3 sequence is CASSRAGLFETQYF. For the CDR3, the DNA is TGTGCCAGCAGCCGAGCGGGACTATTTGAGACCCAGTACTTC.

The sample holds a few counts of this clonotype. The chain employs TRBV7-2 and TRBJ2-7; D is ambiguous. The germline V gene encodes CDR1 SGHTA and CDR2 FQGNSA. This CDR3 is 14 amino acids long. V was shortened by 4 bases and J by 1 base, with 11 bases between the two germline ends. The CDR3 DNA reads TGTGCCAGCAGCTCGGAGTATTGGTCCTACGAGCAGTACTTC. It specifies CASSSEYWSYEQYF. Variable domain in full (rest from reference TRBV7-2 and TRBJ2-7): GAGVSQSPSNKVTEKGKDVELRCDPISGHTALYWYRQSLGQGLEFLIYFQGNSAPDKSGLPSDRFSAERTGGSVSTLTIQRTQQEDSAVYLCASSSEYWSYEQYFGPGTRLTVT.

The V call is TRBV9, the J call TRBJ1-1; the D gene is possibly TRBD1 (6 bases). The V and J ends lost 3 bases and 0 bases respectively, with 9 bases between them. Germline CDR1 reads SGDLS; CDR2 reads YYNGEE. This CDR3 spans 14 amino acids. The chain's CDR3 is CASSGGGLNTEAFF. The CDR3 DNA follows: TGTGCCAGCAGCGGGGGGGGGCTGAACACTGAAGCTTTCTTT.

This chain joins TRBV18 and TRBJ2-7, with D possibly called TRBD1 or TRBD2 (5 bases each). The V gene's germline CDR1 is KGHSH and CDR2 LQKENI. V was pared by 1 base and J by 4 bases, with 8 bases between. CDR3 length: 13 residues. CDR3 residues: CASSPQGRYEQYF. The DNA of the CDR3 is TGTGCCAGCTCACCACAGGGACGATACGAGCAGTACTTC.

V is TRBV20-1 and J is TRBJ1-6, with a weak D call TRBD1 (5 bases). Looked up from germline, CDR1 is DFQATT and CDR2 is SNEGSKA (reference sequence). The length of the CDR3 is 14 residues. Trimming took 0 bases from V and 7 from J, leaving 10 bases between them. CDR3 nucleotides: TGCAGTGCTAGAGATGGGGCCATGAATTCACCCCTCCACTTT. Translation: CSARDGAMNSPLHF.